This T cell receptor beta chain originates from a study of T cell responses to AZD1222 COVID-19 vaccine. Trimming stripped 2 bases from V and 4 bases from J, with 7 bases between. The CDR3 spans 13 residues. Germline V CDR1 and CDR2: SGHRS, YFSETQ. Profiled with immunoSEQ multiplex PCR; TCRdb holds only in-frame clones, not every one. The profile shows about 190,000 clones, about 89% of them singletons. Points from the study as a whole: Sampled repertoires all dated from after the peak T cell response. In the spike-specific TCR repertoire, nearly half reportedly target unmutated variant regions. CD4 TCRs covered the whole spike, strongest at regions 160-218 and 743-854. Donors were chiefly white British, with a greater number of females, and clonal diversity was perhaps underestimated.

For this clone: Its antigen remains unknown.

The sequence was collected from an adult in good health. Here the sequenced sample was peripheral blood, taken on day 0 of MenACWY control vaccination. The chain couples TRBV5-1 to TRBJ1-5; maybe TRBD1 (5 bases). CDR3 residues: CASSFEGNQPQHF. CDR3 bases: TGCGCCAGCAGCTTTGAGGGGAATCAGCCCCAGCATTTT. Drawing the rest from reference TRBV5-1 and TRBJ1-5, the complete variable domain is KAGVTQTPRYLIKTRGQQVTLSCSPISGHRSVSWYQQTPGQGLQFLFEYFSETQRNKGNFPGRFSGRQFSNSRSEMNVSTLELGDSALYLCASSFEGNQPQHFGDGTRLSIL.